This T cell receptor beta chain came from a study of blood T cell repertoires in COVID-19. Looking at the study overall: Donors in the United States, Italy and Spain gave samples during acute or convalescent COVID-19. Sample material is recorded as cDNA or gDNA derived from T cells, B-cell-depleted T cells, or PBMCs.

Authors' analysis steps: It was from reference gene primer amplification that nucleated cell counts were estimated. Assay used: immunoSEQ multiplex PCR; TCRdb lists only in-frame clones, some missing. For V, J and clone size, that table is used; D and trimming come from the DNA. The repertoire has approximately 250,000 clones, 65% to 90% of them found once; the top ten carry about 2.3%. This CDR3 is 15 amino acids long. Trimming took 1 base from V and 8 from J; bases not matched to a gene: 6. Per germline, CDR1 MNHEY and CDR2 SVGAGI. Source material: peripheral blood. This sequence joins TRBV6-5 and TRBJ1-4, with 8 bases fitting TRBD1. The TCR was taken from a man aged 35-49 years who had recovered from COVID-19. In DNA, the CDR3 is TGTGCCAGCAGTTACTGGGGCAGGGGGCAGGAAAAACTGTTTTTT. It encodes CASSYWGRGQEKLFF.